Below, 27 T cell receptor beta chains from the same sample are listed, as sequenced in a study of yellow fever vaccine responses in identical twins. TCRdb called the RT-PCR reads again in MiXCR, with one record for every CDR3 protein. Here the sample spans approximately 3,000 distinct CDR3 sequences, over 70% being singletons. The source material was T cells from blood (PBMCs), unsorted or a sorted subset (not recorded which), sampled before or after yellow fever vaccination (not recorded which). All receptors derive from a woman younger than 35 who received the yellow fever vaccine.

The V and J genes are TRBV12-3 or TRBV12-4 and TRBJ2-7; 9 bases align to TRBD2. The CDR3 is made up of 14 amino acids. Trimming at V came to 5 bases and at J to 3 bases, leaving 5 bases not matched to a gene. The CDR3 loop is CASSVSGGLYEQYF. CDR3 nucleotide sequence: TGTGCCAGCAGTGTAAGCGGGGGGCTCTACGAGCAGTACTTC.

A word on this clonotype: The junction differs from germline at one of its ends, possibly a read error. The V and J genes are TRBV7-6 and TRBJ2-7; a possible D gene is TRBD1 (6 bases). The CDR3 covers 14 residues. CDR1 and CDR2 (germline): SGHVS, FNYEAQ. This chain's CDR3 is CASSPDRSSYEQYF. CDR3 nucleotide sequence: TGTGCTAGCAGCCCGGACAGAAGCTCCTACGAGCAGTACTTC.

This clonotype was detected a few times. The chain combines TRBV15 with TRBJ2-3; 11 nucleotides align to TRBD2. Per the germline V gene, CDR1 is LNHNV and CDR2 is YYDKDF (reference sequence). The CDR3 contains 15 residues. V lost 2 bases to trimming and J lost 4 bases; unmatched junction nucleotides: 2. The CDR3 loop is CATSRKLAGADTQYF. For the CDR3, the DNA is TGTGCCACCAGCAGAAAACTAGCGGGGGCAGATACGCAGTATTTT.

This chain uses TRBV5-5 with TRBJ2-4; the match to TRBD2 covers 13 bases. The V gene's germline CDR1 is SGHKS and CDR2 YYEKEE (reference sequence). The CDR3 sequence is 18 residues long. V trimming: 4 bases; J trimming: 0 bases; junction bases outside the gene matches: 7. The CDR3 spells CASSLLAGGPPAKNIQYF. The CDR3 coding sequence is TGTGCCAGCAGCCTACTAGCGGGGGGGCCCCCAGCCAAAAACATTCAGTACTTC.

Only a few counts were recorded for this clonotype. CDR3 coding DNA: TGTGCCAGCGCACTGGACGGAAACACTGAAGCTTTCTTT. It specifies CASALDGNTEAFF. This chain links TRBV11-1 with TRBJ1-1; D is ambiguous. CDR1 and CDR2 (germline): SGHAT, FQDESV (reference sequence). Trimming stripped 8 bases from V and 2 bases from J, with 12 bases between. The CDR3 has 13 residues.

The J gene is TRBJ2-1, the V gene TRBV11-1; 9 bases align to TRBD1. The germline V gene encodes CDR1 SGHAT and CDR2 FQDESV (reference sequence). V dropped 1 base and J dropped 9; count of bases not matched to a gene: 16. The CDR3 runs to 18 residues. DNA for the CDR3: TGTGCCAGCAGCTTAGTGTCCCTCCGGGACAGGGACTCTGGTGAGCAGTTCTTC. Amino acid sequence: CASSLVSLRDRDSGEQFF.

The J gene is TRBJ2-1, the V gene TRBV5-6; 9 positions agree with TRBD1. Germline V CDR1 and CDR2: SGHDT, YYEEEE. V was clipped by 3 bases and J by 0 bases; unmatched bases: 1. This CDR3 is built from 15 residues. The CDR3 DNA follows: TGTGCCAGCAGCTGGGACAGGGCCTCCTACAATGAGCAGTTCTTC. Translation: CASSWDRASYNEQFF. Combining the CDR3 with reference TRBV5-6 and TRBJ2-1 gives the whole variable domain DAGVTQSPTHLIKTRGQQVTLRCSPKSGHDTVSWYQQALGQGPQFIFQYYEEEERQRGNFPDRFSGHQFPNYSSELNVNALLLGDSALYLCASSWDRASYNEQFFGPGTRLTVL.

The genes are TRBV6-5 and TRBJ2-1; D gene ambiguous. The CDR3 covers 15 residues. Trimming took 4 bases from V and 7 from J, leaving 17 bases between them. Germline V lookup: CDR1 MNHEY, CDR2 SVGAGI. The CDR3 spells CASSSDMTSRNEQFF. CDR3 in DNA: TGTGCCAGCAGTTCCGATATGACCAGTAGGAATGAGCAGTTCTTC.

The V and J genes are TRBV28 and TRBJ2-3; D is perhaps TRBD2 (6 bases). This CDR3 region has 13 residues. Trimming shortened V by 10 bases and J by 4 bases, and 15 bases separated the two germline ends. Germline-derived CDR1 and CDR2 are MDHEN and SYDVKM. CDR3 in amino acids: CATTPGGSDTQYF. CDR3 bases: TGTGCCACCACCCCCGGGGGTTCAGATACGCAGTATTTT.

CDR3 protein: CASSLRQGREETQYF. The CDR3 DNA follows: TGTGCCAGCAGCTTAAGACAGGGGCGGGAAGAGACCCAGTACTTC. The chain has TRBV7-2 and TRBJ2-5; 8 bases align to TRBD1. From germline, CDR1 is SGHTA and CDR2 FQGNSA. The CDR3 loop spans 15 amino acids. V dropped 2 bases and J dropped 3; count of bases not matched to a gene: 5.

The V gene is TRBV29-1, the J gene TRBJ2-2; 8 bases match TRBD1. V lost 4 bases to trimming and J lost 4 bases; unmatched junction nucleotides: 5. CDR1 is SQVTM, CDR2 ANQGSEA, per germline. CDR3 length: 14 amino acids. CDR3 loop: CSVGWTGSTGELFF. DNA for the CDR3: TGCAGCGTTGGTTGGACAGGGAGCACCGGGGAGCTGTTTTTT.

The V call is TRBV19, the J call TRBJ2-7; 8 positions agree with TRBD2. Germline values: CDR1 LNHDA, CDR2 SQIVND (reference sequence). V dropped 4 bases and J dropped 5; count of bases not matched to a gene: 10. The CDR3 contains 15 residues. CDR3 loop: CASSTTGTSRHEQYF. CDR3 sequence (DNA): TGTGCCAGTAGTACCACCGGGACTAGTCGACACGAGCAGTACTTC. Together with reference TRBV19 and TRBJ2-7, the CDR3 gives the full variable domain: DGGITQSPKYLFRKEGQNVTLSCEQNLNHDAMYWYRQDPGQGLRLIYYSQIVNDFQKGDIAEGYSVSREKKESFPLTVTSAQKNPTAFYLCASSTTGTSRHEQYFGPGTRLTVT.

The V and J genes are TRBV10-3 and TRBJ2-7; possibly TRBD2 for D (6 bases). Germline CDR1 ENHRY, CDR2 SYGVKD. CDR3 length equals 12 residues. V lost 4 bases and J lost 4, with 8 bases in between. The CDR3 DNA reads as TGTGCCATCAGTGGACGGGGGTACGAGCAGTACTTC. Translation: CAISGRGYEQYF.

V usage is TRBV11-3 and J usage is TRBJ1-3; 8 nucleotides align to TRBD1. The CDR3 has 15 residues. The V and J ends lost 5 bases and 4 bases, in that order; junction bases with no gene match: 7. Per germline, CDR1 SGHNT and CDR2 YENEEA. The CDR3 bases are TGTGCCAGCAGCCCAGGACAGGGTCCCGGAAACACCATATATTTT. This encodes CASSPGQGPGNTIYF. Full variable domain (outside the CDR3, taken from reference TRBV11-3 and TRBJ1-3): EAGVVQSPRYKIIEKKQPVAFWCNPISGHNTLYWYLQNLGQGPELLIRYENEEAVDDSQLPKDRFSAERLKGVDSTLKIQPAELGDSAVYLCASSPGQGPGNTIYFGEGSWLTVV.

The rearrangement links TRBV2 to TRBJ2-1; 7 nucleotides align to TRBD2. Germline-derived CDR1 and CDR2 are SNHLY and FYNNEI. Unmatched junction bases numbered 7, after V lost 2 bases and J lost 6 bases. This CDR3 has 15 amino acids. The CDR3 here is CASSELTSFPNEQFF. The CDR3 coding sequence is TGTGCCAGCAGTGAACTGACTAGCTTCCCCAATGAGCAGTTCTTC.

With respect to this clonotype: A junction boundary mismatches the germline segment, possibly from a read error. V usage is TRBV7-2 and J usage is TRBJ2-1; D is uncertain. The CDR3 is 15 amino acids. CDR1 and CDR2 (germline): SGHTA, FQGNSA. CDR3 sequence: CASSFASESYSEQFF. DNA for the CDR3: TGTGCCAGCAGCTTTGCATCGGAATCCTACAGTGAGCAGTTCTTC.

This chain connects TRBV7-9 to TRBJ1-5; tentative D call: TRBD1 (5 bases). The CDR3 extends over 14 amino acids. The ends were cut back, 4 bases at V and 3 bases at J, with 10 bases in the middle. The germline V gene has CDR1 SEHNR and CDR2 FQNEAQ (reference sequence). DNA of the CDR3: TGTGCCAGCAGCTCGGGACGGGTCAATCAGCCCCAGCATTTT. This sequence encodes CASSSGRVNQPQHF.

This chain connects TRBV30 to TRBJ1-2; D gene unclear. CDR1 is GTSNPN, CDR2 SVGIG, per germline (reference sequence). The V end was cut by 0 bases, the J end by 2 bases, with 7 bases between. The CDR3 has 13 amino acids. CDR3 DNA: TGTGCCTGGAGTGTCTCGGGAAACTATGGCTACACCTTC. This encodes CAWSVSGNYGYTF.

The chain is built from TRBV29-1 and TRBJ2-1; 8 bases fit TRBD2. The ends lost 6 bases at V and 7 bases at J; junction bases unmatched: 17. Germline CDR1 SQVTM, CDR2 ANQGSEA. The CDR3 covers 16 residues. The CDR3 DNA is TGCAGCGTGGATCGATTCGGAGCGGGGGAACGAAATGAGCAGTTCTTC. This sequence encodes CSVDRFGAGERNEQFF.

The chain uses TRBV24-1 and TRBJ2-7, with D possibly TRBD1 on 6 matching bases. With 4 bases removed from V and 3 bases from J, the gap between germline ends came to 18 bases. The CDR3 is made up of 16 amino acids. The V gene's germline CDR1 is KGHDR and CDR2 SFDVKD. The CDR3 here is CATSEEEQGQNYEQYF. CDR3 in DNA: TGTGCCACCAGTGAGGAAGAACAGGGCCAAAACTACGAGCAGTACTTC.

This clonotype was counted only a few times. This rearrangement joins TRBV6-1 to TRBJ2-2; D ambiguous. Trimming cost V 7 bases and J 6 bases, with 12 bases left between them. The CDR3 contains 13 residues. Germline CDR1 is MNHNS and CDR2 is SASEGT. CDR3 DNA sequence: TGTGCCAGCACCCGGAACCTCCCCGGGGAGCTGTTTTTT. It encodes CASTRNLPGELFF.

This clonotype occurred once. The genes are TRBV20-1 and TRBJ2-7, with 13 bases matching TRBD2. After removal of 3 bases from V and 5 bases from J, the junction contained 4 bases not matched to a gene. Per the germline V gene, CDR1 is DFQATT and CDR2 is SNEGSKA (reference sequence). The CDR3 length is 14 residues. The CDR3 DNA follows: TGCAGTGCTAGTGGTGGACTAGCGGGAGACGAGCAGTACTTC. The encoded protein is CSASGGLAGDEQYF.

The chain carries TRBV11-1 and TRBJ2-1; D is perhaps TRBD2 (6 bases). The CDR3 runs to 15 residues. The germline V gene encodes CDR1 SGHAT and CDR2 FQDESV (reference sequence). The germline V and J ends were trimmed by 0 bases and 0 bases, with 6 bases remaining between them. The CDR3 loop is CASSLAGSSYNEQFF. In DNA, the CDR3 is TGTGCCAGCAGCTTAGCCGGGAGCTCCTACAATGAGCAGTTCTTC.

The chain carries TRBV11-3 and TRBJ2-4; possibly TRBD1 for D (5 bases). V lost 0 bases and J lost 0, with 9 bases in between. Germline-derived CDR1 and CDR2 are SGHNT and YENEEA. CDR3 length: 16 amino acids. CDR3 in amino acids: CASSLDRAIAKNIQYF. In DNA form, the CDR3 reads TGTGCCAGCAGCTTAGACAGGGCCATAGCCAAAAACATTCAGTACTTC.

The V gene is TRBV10-3, the J gene TRBJ1-5, with D unclear. The CDR3 runs to 12 residues. V was pared by 4 bases and J by 6 bases, with 7 bases between. Germline V gene lookup returns CDR1 ENHRY and CDR2 SYGVKD. The CDR3 here is CAISVSGQPQHF. For the CDR3, the DNA is TGTGCCATCAGTGTATCCGGTCAGCCCCAGCATTTT.

The rearrangement joins TRBV7-1 to TRBJ2-5; TRBD1 is a possible D gene (6 bases). TRBV7-1 counts as an open reading frame of uncertain function. The CDR3 consists of 14 residues. V was trimmed by 3 bases and J by 5 bases, leaving 13 bases between them. In DNA form, the CDR3 reads TGTGCCAGCAGCTCCTTACAGGGTTGGGAGACCCAGTACTTC. Translated: CASSSLQGWETQYF.

A single count supports this clonotype. V usage is TRBV10-3 and J usage is TRBJ2-1, with 9 bases that match TRBD2. J was trimmed by 2 bases and V by 3 bases; bases with no gene match: 2. CDR3 length: 15 residues. Looked up from germline, CDR1 is ENHRY and CDR2 is SYGVKD. The CDR3 loop reads CAISDSGSAYNEQFF. The DNA for the CDR3 is TGTGCCATCAGTGATAGCGGGAGTGCCTACAATGAGCAGTTCTTC.